Listed below are T cell receptor beta chains from one sample, sequenced in a study of shared clonotypes between healthy human individuals. The repertoire was sequenced with immunoSEQ multiplex PCR; TCRdb's copy has only in-frame clones and lacks some. The sample has 2 million to 2.5 million clones, 90% to 96% seen once. Sequenced input: naive CD4+ T cells sorted from blood. The source of these receptors is a man aged 18 to 35 in good health. CDR3s include the opening cysteine and the closing phenylalanine or tryptophan. A D gene is named only where the DNA matches it firmly. Size is omitted from some rows. Given values are once, few, many or a class for expanded clones.

NA	TRBV5-1	TRBJ1-1	NA	TGCGCCAGCAGCTTGGAGCACCTGGGCACTGAAGCTTTCTTT	CASSLEHLGTEAFF
NA	TRBV2	TRBJ1-1	NA	TGTGCCAGCAGGGCCGACATATTGAACACTGAAGCTTTCTTT	CASRADILNTEAFF
NA	TRBV30	TRBJ2-3	NA	TGTGCCTGGAGTGTTGTTGGGAGGACAGATACGCAGTATTTT	CAWSVVGRTDTQYF
TRBD2	TRBV7-2	TRBJ2-1	NA	TGTGCCAGCAGCTTAGTCGGACTAGCGGGAGTTGAGCAGTTCTTC	CASSLVGLAGVEQFF
NA	TRBV2	TRBJ1-5	NA	TGTGCCAGCAGTCTAACAGATCAGCCCCAGCATTTT	CASSLTDQPQHF
NA	TRBV6-5	TRBJ2-1	NA	TGTGCCAGCAGTTACTGGGGGGGCGCGTTAAATGAGCAGTTCTTC	CASSYWGGALNEQFF
NA	TRBV6-5	TRBJ1-1	NA	TGTGCCAGCAGTTACCGGAAAATAGGTCTAACTGAAGCTTTCTTT	CASSYRKIGLTEAFF
NA	TRBV27	TRBJ1-3	NA	TGTGCCAGCAGCGAGCGGGGTGGAAACACCATATATTTT	CASSERGGNTIYF
NA	TRBV7-9	TRBJ2-5	NA	TGTGCCAGCAGCCAAGGAAGAGAGACCCAGTACTTC	CASSQGRETQYF
TRBD2	TRBV4-2	TRBJ2-5	NA	TGTGCCAGCAGCCCGGGACTAGCGGCCCCGGAGGCAGAGACCCAGTACTTC	CASSPGLAAPEAETQYF
NA	TRBV30	TRBJ2-5	NA	TGTGCCTGGAGCCGGCTAGCGTCGGAGACCCAGTACTTC	CAWSRLASETQYF
NA	TRBV30	TRBJ2-7	NA	TGTGCCTGGAACACGGGACCAAACAGGGAGCAGTACTTC	CAWNTGPNREQYF
NA	TRBV7-8	TRBJ2-3	NA	TGTGCCAGTTTAGGGCAGCTCACAGATACGCAGTATTTT	CASLGQLTDTQYF
TRBD2	TRBV7-6	TRBJ2-1	once	TGTGCCAGCAGCCCCCCTGGGACTACTATCTATGAGCAGTTCTTC	CASSPPGTTIYEQFF
TRBD1	TRBV7-9	TRBJ1-1	NA	TGTGCCAGCAGCTCCCGACAGGGCACTGAAGCTTTCTTT	CASSSRQGTEAFF
TRBD2	TRBV7-2	TRBJ2-7	NA	TGTGCCAGCAGCACACGACTAGCGGGAACCTACGAGCAGTACTTC	CASSTRLAGTYEQYF
NA	TRBV6-5	TRBJ1-5	NA	TGTGCCAGCAGAAGGGACGGTAATCAGCCCCAGCATTTT	CASRRDGNQPQHF
NA	TRBV5-1	TRBJ2-2	once	TGCGCCAGCAAAATCTTTATTGGGACCGGGGAGCTGTTTTTT	CASKIFIGTGELFF
NA	TRBV2	TRBJ1-4	NA	TGTGCCAGCAGGATAACGACTAATGAAAAACTGTTTTTT	CASRITTNEKLFF
NA	TRBV5-6	TRBJ2-2	NA	TGTGCCAGCAGCTTACTCCGGGGGACCACCGGGGAGCTGTTTTTT	CASSLLRGTTGELFF
TRBD2	TRBV4-3	TRBJ2-7	NA	TGCGCCAGCAGCCTGACTAGCGGGAACTCCTACGAGCAGTACTTC	CASSLTSGNSYEQYF
TRBD2	TRBV9	TRBJ2-7	NA	TGTGCCAGCAGACATAGCGGGAGGAACAACGAGCAGTACTTC	CASRHSGRNNEQYF
NA	TRBV2	TRBJ1-5	NA	TGTGCCAGCAGTCCAGGGGGCAATCAGCCCCAGCATTTT	CASSPGGNQPQHF
NA	TRBV6-1	TRBJ1-4	NA	TGTGCCAGCAGTGAAGGGAGGACTAATGAAAAACTGTTTTTT	CASSEGRTNEKLFF
NA	TRBV29-1	TRBJ2-5	NA	TGCAGCGTTGGGGGCGCCGCTTCGACCCAGTACTTC	CSVGGAASTQYF
TRBD1	TRBV6-5	TRBJ1-1	NA	TGTGCCAGCAGCCCGGGACAGGGGGCGCGGACTGAAGCTTTCTTT	CASSPGQGARTEAFF
TRBD1	TRBV5-6	TRBJ2-5	NA	TGTGCCAGCAGCCAAGGGACAGGGAAGACCCAGTACTTC	CASSQGTGKTQYF
NA	TRBV6-1	TRBJ1-1	NA	TGTGCCAGCAGTGAAGGGCGGGCATATTCCACTGAAGCTTTCTTT	CASSEGRAYSTEAFF
NA	TRBV9	TRBJ2-2	NA	TGTGCCAGCAGCGTAGCCCTCGGGGAGCTGTTTTTT	CASSVALGELFF
NA	TRBV4-1	TRBJ1-4	NA	TGCGCCAGCAGCCAAGGGGGTGGGAAGAATGAAAAACTGTTTTTT	CASSQGGGKNEKLFF
TRBD2	TRBV5-1	TRBJ2-2	NA	TGCGCCAGCAGCTTCACTAGCGGGGGCGTGAACACCGGGGAGCTGTTTTTT	CASSFTSGGVNTGELFF
NA	TRBV6-6	TRBJ1-2	once	TGTGCCAGCAGTGAGACATTTAACTATGGCTACACCTTC	CASSETFNYGYTF
NA	TRBV9	TRBJ2-1	NA	TGTGCCAGCAGCTCTACCGCAGTCGGTGTTGAGCAGTTCTTC	CASSSTAVGVEQFF
NA	TRBV19	TRBJ1-2	NA	TGTGCCAGTAGTATGGGTGTCGGCTACACCTTC	CASSMGVGYTF
TRBD1	TRBV28	TRBJ2-1	NA	TGTGCCAGCAGTGCGGACAGGGGGTCCAACAATGAGCAGTTCTTC	CASSADRGSNNEQFF
NA	TRBV5-6	TRBJ2-3	NA	TGTGCCAGCAGCTTGGCCACCCTCACAGATACGCAGTATTTT	CASSLATLTDTQYF
NA	TRBV7-2	TRBJ2-7	NA	TGTGCCAGCAGCCCGCAGGGGCAGGTAAACGAGCAGTACTTC	CASSPQGQVNEQYF
NA	TRBV28	TRBJ1-4	NA	TGTGCCAGCAGCCCGGACGGACTGAATGAAAAACTGTTTTTT	CASSPDGLNEKLFF
NA	TRBV4-1	TRBJ1-1	NA	TGCGCCAGCATGCCCGGTGGCCCCGACTGGGCAGGCCTATTGAACACTGAAGCTTTCTTT	CASMPGGPDWAGLLNTEAFF
NA	TRBV5-1	TRBJ1-2	once	TGCGCCAGCAGCTTGGTTGCGGGGGGCTATGGCTACACCTTC	CASSLVAGGYGYTF
TRBD2	TRBV11-1	TRBJ2-7	NA	TGTGCCAGCAGCTCGACTAGCGGGGGGAAATACGAGCAGTACTTC	CASSSTSGGKYEQYF
NA	TRBV29-1	TRBJ2-2	NA	TGCAGCGTTGAACTCTGGCAGAACACCGGGGAGCTGTTTTTT	CSVELWQNTGELFF
TRBD1	TRBV5-6	TRBJ1-1	NA	TGTGCCAGCAGTCGGACAGGTAGGAACACTGAAGCTTTCTTT	CASSRTGRNTEAFF
NA	TRBV19	TRBJ1-3	NA	TGTGCCAGTACCCCCCTCATAAGCTCTGGAAACACCATATATTTT	CASTPLISSGNTIYF
NA	TRBV7-2	TRBJ2-1	NA	TGTGCCAGCAGGAAACCCGGGACGGATTACAATGAGCAGTTCTTC	CASRKPGTDYNEQFF
TRBD2	TRBV4-3	TRBJ2-3	NA	TGCGCCAGCAGCCAGACTAGCGGACCCACAGATACGCAGTATTTT	CASSQTSGPTDTQYF
NA	TRBV5-1	TRBJ2-7	NA	TGCGCCAGCAGCTTGGGTCGGGAGTTGACCGAGCAGTACTTC	CASSLGRELTEQYF
NA	TRBV10-1	TRBJ2-7	NA	TGCGCCAGCCGCACTCCTAAGGCAGATTTATACGAGCAGTACTTC	CASRTPKADLYEQYF
NA	TRBV5-1	TRBJ1-4	NA	TGCGCCAGCAGCTTGGAAGGGCCCGGAACTAATGAAAAACTGTTTTTT	CASSLEGPGTNEKLFF
NA	TRBV5-1	TRBJ1-2	NA	TGCGCCAGCAGCTTGGACGGGACAATTTATGGCTACACCTTC	CASSLDGTIYGYTF
NA	TRBV21-1	TRBJ2-7	NA	TGTGCCAGCAGCCGGGGGGGAGACTACGAGCAGTACTTC	CASSRGGDYEQYF
NA	TRBV19	TRBJ1-6	NA	TGTGCCAGTAGTATACAGGGGACCCTGACAGGAACGAATTCACCCCTCCACTTT	CASSIQGTLTGTNSPLHF
NA	TRBV7-9	TRBJ2-7	NA	TGTGCCAGCAGCCCCATTACGGGCTCCTACGAGCAGTACTTC	CASSPITGSYEQYF
TRBD2	TRBV30	TRBJ2-5	NA	TGTGCCTGGAGCCTCGTGGGGGGGGAGACCCAGTACTTC	CAWSLVGGETQYF
TRBD2	TRBV28	TRBJ2-1	NA	TGTGCCAGCACCAGGACTAGCTGGGACGACAATGAGCAGTTCTTC	CASTRTSWDDNEQFF
NA	TRBV6-6	TRBJ2-7	NA	TGTGCCAGCAGGGATCGACTAGGGGTCTACGAGCAGTACTTC	CASRDRLGVYEQYF
NA	TRBV4-1	TRBJ2-7	NA	TGCGCCAGCAGCCAAGTCCCTCAGGGGGGCCTCTACGAGCAGTACTTC	CASSQVPQGGLYEQYF